The next 32 T cell receptor beta chains were all read from a single sample in a study of Tregs in tolerant kidney transplant recipients. Related graft donors supplied nonmyeloablative bone marrow transplants, and mixed chimerism was transient. Only in-frame clones appear in the TCRdb table, and some are missing; sequencing was by immunoSEQ multiplex PCR. The sample contains tens of thousands of clones, roughly 93% of which appear only once. Sample: CD4+ T cells from blood (PBMCs), taken 12 months after the transplant. Receptor source: a human patient who received a combined kidney and bone marrow transplant. Some of the T cells might come from the graft donor.

This rearrangement joins TRBV11-2 to TRBJ2-7; D may be TRBD2 (7 bases). Germline V gene data show CDR1 as SGHAT and CDR2 as FQNNGV. The CDR3 sequence is 14 residues long. V was shortened by 5 bases and J by 6 bases, with 17 bases between the two germline ends. The CDR3 nucleotides read TGTGCCAGCAGCCCCCGGGTAGGGGGGGCCGAGCAGTACTTC. Amino acids: CASSPRVGGAEQYF.

The rearrangement links TRBV6-6 to TRBJ1-2; 7 bases line up with TRBD1. J lost 0 bases, V lost 5 bases, and 6 bases had no gene match. CDR1 and CDR2 from the germline V gene are MNHNY and SVGAGI (reference sequence). The CDR3 sequence is 15 residues long. CDR3 bases: TGTGCCAGCAGTAGGGACAGTACATCTAACTATGGCTACACCTTC. The encoded protein is CASSRDSTSNYGYTF.

The rearrangement links TRBV7-9 to TRBJ1-3, with a weak D call TRBD1 (5 bases). The CDR3 length is 14 residues. Germline V gene sequence: CDR1 SEHNR, CDR2 FQNEAQ (reference sequence). V shed 3 bases and J shed 4 bases, with 10 bases lying between them. The CDR3 region is CASSLEGSGNTIYF. In nucleotides, the CDR3 is TGTGCCAGCAGCTTGGAGGGGTCCGGAAACACCATATATTTT.

The CDR3 is CARSKRTGGVTEAFF. CDR3 DNA: TGTGCCAGAAGCAAAAGGACAGGGGGTGTAACTGAAGCTTTCTTT. The V and J genes are TRBV5-4 and TRBJ1-1; 10 bases match TRBD1. The CDR3 consists of 15 residues. The germline CDR1 and CDR2 sequences are SGHNT and YYREEE (reference sequence). V shed 8 bases, J shed 5 bases, and the junction held 12 bases outside the gene matches. The variable domain in full, completed from reference TRBV5-4 and TRBJ1-1, reads ETGVTQSPTHLIKTRGQQVTLRCSSQSGHNTVSWYQQALGQGPQFIFQYYREEENGRGNFPPRFSGLQFPNYSSELNVNALELDDSALYLCARSKRTGGVTEAFFGQGTRLTVV.

The chain uses TRBV19 and TRBJ1-1; D is uncertain. Germline V lookup: CDR1 LNHDA, CDR2 SQIVND (reference sequence). This CDR3 has 15 residues. With 6 bases removed from V and 1 base from J, the gap between germline ends came to 15 bases. CDR3: CASRPRGRQNTEAFF. In nucleotides, the CDR3 is TGTGCCAGTAGACCCCGCGGGCGACAGAACACTGAAGCTTTCTTT. The whole variable domain, remainder taken from reference TRBV19 and TRBJ1-1, is DGGITQSPKYLFRKEGQNVTLSCEQNLNHDAMYWYRQDPGQGLRLIYYSQIVNDFQKGDIAEGYSVSREKKESFPLTVTSAQKNPTAFYLCASRPRGRQNTEAFFGQGTRLTVV.

This clone was recorded once. V and J are TRBV7-8 and TRBJ2-5; D is uncertain. Germline lookup yields CDR1 SGHVS and CDR2 FQNEAQ. Trimming shortened V by 5 bases and J by 3 bases, and 16 bases separated the two germline ends. The CDR3 sequence is 15 residues long. In nucleotides, the CDR3 is TGTGCCAGCAGCCCGATTTATGCCCAGAAAGAGACCCAGTACTTC. It translates to CASSPIYAQKETQYF.

The CDR3 DNA reads as TGCGCCAGCAGTCAATCGGGACACGTCCAGGAGACCCAGTACTTC. It yields the protein CASSQSGHVQETQYF. The V and J genes are TRBV23-1 and TRBJ2-5; D is possibly TRBD1 (6 bases). TRBV23-1 has ORF status, its function being uncertain. V was trimmed by 0 bases and J by 5 bases, leaving 13 bases between them. CDR3 length equals 15 residues.

The chain combines TRBV4-1 with TRBJ2-3; 11 bases match TRBD2. Germline loops: CDR1 MGHRA, CDR2 YSYEKL. The CDR3 has 18 amino acids. The trim removed 6 bases at V and 0 bases at J, leaving 11 bases unmatched. In DNA form, the CDR3 reads TGCGCCAGCAGGGGACTAGCGGCTCCCTGTTGGAGCACAGATACGCAGTATTTT. It translates to CASRGLAAPCWSTDTQYF.

V usage is TRBV5-6 and J usage is TRBJ2-7, with D maybe TRBD1 (6 bases). V lost 4 bases, J lost 2 bases, and 10 bases lay in between. Looked up from germline, CDR1 is SGHDT and CDR2 is YYEEEE. This CDR3 spans 13 amino acids. The CDR3 sequence is CASSRDMTYEQYF. The DNA for the CDR3 is TGTGCCAGCAGCCGGGACATGACCTACGAGCAGTACTTC.

V usage is TRBV19 and J usage is TRBJ1-1, with D perhaps matching TRBD1 (5 bases). Germline V gene lookup returns CDR1 LNHDA and CDR2 SQIVND (reference sequence). This CDR3 is 16 amino acids long. V lost 5 bases to trimming and J lost 2 bases, with 18 bases between them. CDR3 protein: CASSLQGSMGNTEAFF. CDR3 nucleotides: TGTGCCAGTAGTTTGCAGGGAAGTATGGGTAACACTGAAGCTTTCTTT.

The chain joins TRBV11-2 to TRBJ2-7, with 8 bases that match TRBD2. V lost 0 bases, J lost 1 base, and 5 bases stayed unmatched. Germline V CDR1 and CDR2: SGHAT, FQNNGV. The CDR3 covers 16 residues. The CDR3 nucleotides read TGTGCCAGCAGCTTAGAAGCAACTAGCGGATCCTACGAGCAGTACTTC. This encodes CASSLEATSGSYEQYF. The full variable domain, in which reference TRBV11-2 and TRBJ2-7 provide the parts outside the CDR3, is EAGVAQSPRYKIIEKRQSVAFWCNPISGHATLYWYQQILGQGPKLLIQFQNNGVVDDSQLPKDRFSAERLKGVDSTLKIQPAKLEDSAVYLCASSLEATSGSYEQYFGPGTRLTVT.

This chain connects TRBV7-9 to TRBJ1-4; 9 nucleotides align to TRBD1. From germline, CDR1 is SEHNR and CDR2 FQNEAQ (reference sequence). CDR3 length equals 15 residues. V lost 1 base to trimming and J lost 8 bases; unmatched junction nucleotides: 5. This chain's CDR3 is CASSLGQGDREKLFF. In DNA, the CDR3 is TGTGCCAGCAGCTTAGGACAGGGGGATCGGGAAAAACTGTTTTTT.

This rearrangement joins TRBV7-9 to TRBJ2-1; 7 nucleotides match TRBD2. Looked up from germline, CDR1 is SEHNR and CDR2 is FQNEAQ (reference sequence). The ends lost 3 bases at V and 8 bases at J; junction bases unmatched: 7. This CDR3 has 14 residues. The CDR3 bases are TGTGCCAGCAGCTTCCCGGGGGGATGGGATGAGCAGTTCTTC. Amino acid sequence: CASSFPGGWDEQFF.

V and J are TRBV27 and TRBJ1-1; TRBD1 agrees at 10 bases. Losses at the gene ends were 1 base for V and 4 bases for J; bases not matched to a gene: 6. This CDR3 comprises 16 residues. In germline, CDR1 is MNHEY, CDR2 SMNVEV (reference sequence). Written as DNA, the CDR3 is TGTGCCAGCAGTTTATTACCGGGACAGGGGAGCACTGAAGCTTTCTTT. Protein sequence: CASSLLPGQGSTEAFF.

Turning to this clone: This same CDR3 is encoded by further DNA sequences in the sample. The chain joins TRBV5-1 to TRBJ2-1; D is possibly TRBD1 (6 bases). From germline, CDR1 is SGHRS and CDR2 YFSETQ. Trimming left V 4 bases short and J 0 bases short, with 11 bases between. This CDR3 is 15 amino acids long. CDR3 DNA: TGCGCCAGCAGCCTCCAGGGGAGCTCCTACAATGAGCAGTTCTTC. Protein: CASSLQGSSYNEQFF.

The chain couples TRBV5-1 to TRBJ1-2; D is undetermined. CDR1 and CDR2 from the germline V gene are SGHRS and YFSETQ. The ends were cut back, 4 bases at V and 9 bases at J, with 13 bases in the middle. The CDR3 has 12 amino acids. This CDR3 reads CASSPRTGSYTF. CDR3 in DNA: TGCGCCAGCAGCCCCCGGACCGGGAGCTACACCTTC.

V is TRBV2 and J is TRBJ2-2; D remains ambiguous. The V end was cut by 8 bases, the J end by 7 bases, with 11 bases between. This CDR3 has 12 amino acids. From germline, CDR1 is SNHLY and CDR2 FYNNEI. The CDR3 spells CASGGSGGELFF. The CDR3 bases are TGTGCCAGCGGTGGTTCGGGCGGGGAGCTGTTTTTT.

This clone came up once. V and J are TRBV5-4 and TRBJ2-1; 14 bases align to TRBD2. The germline V gene encodes CDR1 SGHNT and CDR2 YYREEE (reference sequence). J lost 4 bases, V lost 4 bases, and 7 bases had no gene match. This CDR3 has 17 residues. The CDR3 DNA reads as TGTGCCAGCAGCCTTGGGACTAGCGGGAGATCATACAATGAGCAGTTCTTC. Amino acids: CASSLGTSGRSYNEQFF.

The chain combines TRBV6-5 with TRBJ1-2; D unresolved. There are 13 residues in the CDR3. V lost 7 bases to trimming and J lost 8 bases, with 17 bases between them. Germline V CDR1 and CDR2: MNHEY, SVGAGI. For the CDR3, the DNA is TGTGCCAGCAAGTCCCCCGGGAGGATGGGCTACACCTTC. Its translation is CASKSPGRMGYTF.

This chain uses TRBV19 with TRBJ1-2, with a tentative D call TRBD1 (5 bases). The CDR3 covers 14 residues. Germline loops: CDR1 LNHDA, CDR2 SQIVND (reference sequence). Trimming cost V 7 bases and J 5 bases, with 17 bases left between them. The CDR3 DNA reads TGTGCCAGTACTACCACTGTTACAGGTTATGGCTACACCTTC. Translating it yields CASTTTVTGYGYTF.

The chain carries TRBV11-2 and TRBJ2-1; D gene uncertain. Germline CDR1 is SGHAT and CDR2 is FQNNGV. V lost 5 bases and J lost 9, with 11 bases in between. The CDR3 consists of 12 residues. The CDR3 loop is CASSRQYVEQFF. CDR3 DNA sequence: TGTGCCAGCAGCCGTCAGTACGTTGAGCAGTTCTTC.

The gene calls are TRBV9 and TRBJ2-3; D gene uncertain. CDR3 length equals 15 residues. V lost 2 bases and J 4 bases, leaving 14 bases between the germline ends. Looked up from germline, CDR1 is SGDLS and CDR2 is YYNGEE. CDR3 nucleotide sequence: TGTGCCAGCAGCGTGCGCCAGGCGTCGGCAGATACGCAGTATTTT. Its protein product is CASSVRQASADTQYF. Using reference TRBV9 and TRBJ2-3 for the parts outside the CDR3, the full variable domain is DSGVTQTPKHLITATGQRVTLRCSPRSGDLSVYWYQQSLDQGLQFLIQYYNGEERAKGNILERFSAQQFPDLHSELNLSSLELGDSALYFCASSVRQASADTQYFGPGTRLTVL.

The rearrangement uses TRBV4-2 and TRBJ1-2; 9 bases map to TRBD1. Per the germline V gene, CDR1 is LGHNA and CDR2 is YNFKEQ. The junction had 4 bases not matched to a gene; V was cut back by 0 bases and J by 5 bases. CDR3 size: 15 residues. In nucleotides, the CDR3 is TGTGCCAGCAGCCAAGAGGGACAGGGATTTTATGGCTACACCTTC. Its protein is CASSQEGQGFYGYTF.

V usage is TRBV9 and J usage is TRBJ2-7; 10 nucleotides align to TRBD2. The CDR3 contains 18 residues. Germline lookup yields CDR1 SGDLS and CDR2 YYNGEE. With V trimmed by 2 bases and J by 0 bases, 11 bases remained unmatched. The CDR3 nucleotides read TGTGCCAGCAGCGTTGGCGCTAGCGGGAGTTTCTACTCCTACGAGCAGTACTTC. As protein: CASSVGASGSFYSYEQYF.

The CDR3 coding sequence is TGTGCCAGCAGCGACCCCTGGACAGTCCAAAAGAACGAAAAACTGTTTTTT. Its translation is CASSDPWTVQKNEKLFF. This chain connects TRBV7-9 to TRBJ1-4, with D possibly matching TRBD1 (6 bases). The CDR3 contains 17 residues. V shed 5 bases and J shed 8 bases, with 24 bases lying between them. Germline loops: CDR1 SEHNR, CDR2 FQNEAQ (reference sequence).

This chain links TRBV6-5 with TRBJ1-6; 7 bases align to TRBD1. V lost 6 bases and J lost 10; bases outside the gene matches: 9. The CDR3 runs to 14 residues. CDR1 and CDR2 from the germline V gene are MNHEY and SVGAGI. CDR3 DNA: TGTGCCAGCAGGGGGACAGACCCGTCGTCACCCCTCCACTTT. It specifies CASRGTDPSSPLHF.

The rearrangement joins TRBV19 to TRBJ1-4; perhaps TRBD1 as D (6 bases). Germline assignment: CDR1 LNHDA and CDR2 SQIVND (reference sequence). The V and J ends lost 6 bases and 8 bases respectively, with 19 bases between them. The CDR3 consists of 15 residues. The CDR3 spells CASRVTGRGKEKLFF. CDR3 sequence (DNA): TGTGCCAGTAGGGTAACAGGGAGGGGAAAAGAAAAACTGTTTTTT.

This sequence joins TRBV5-4 and TRBJ1-6; 7 nucleotides match TRBD1. This CDR3 has 14 residues. CDR1 is SGHNT and CDR2 is YYREEE in the germline V gene (reference sequence). V was pared by 0 bases and J by 7 bases, with 1 base of the junction left unmatched. The CDR3 reads CASSLDRGNSPLHF. The CDR3 coding sequence is TGTGCCAGCAGCTTGGACAGGGGAAATTCACCCCTCCACTTT.

The chain joins TRBV27 to TRBJ1-5, with D perhaps TRBD1 (6 bases). The V end lost 5 bases, the J end lost 1 base, and 12 bases lay between the germline ends. Germline V gene data show CDR1 as MNHEY and CDR2 as SMNVEV (reference sequence). CDR3 length: 15 residues. Here the CDR3 DNA reads TGTGCCAGCAGTACCACAGGGAGAAGCAATCAGCCCCAGCATTTT. Protein product: CASSTTGRSNQPQHF.

The chain carries TRBV4-2 and TRBJ1-1; possible D gene TRBD1, 5 bases. The CDR3 consists of 15 residues. Per the germline V gene, CDR1 is LGHNA and CDR2 is YNFKEQ. Between the trimmed V and J ends, which lost 3 bases and 2 bases, there was a span of 13 bases. Here the CDR3 DNA reads TGTGCCAGCAGCCATGGCGGGACCCCTAACACTGAAGCTTTCTTT. It codes for CASSHGGTPNTEAFF.

The rearrangement links TRBV4-1 to TRBJ2-7, with D possibly TRBD1 on 6 matching bases. Germline lookup yields CDR1 MGHRA and CDR2 YSYEKL. The CDR3 totals 15 residues. Trimming took 1 base from V and 0 from J, leaving 10 bases between them. CDR3 sequence reads: CASSQGSGASYEQYF. The CDR3 DNA sequence: TGCGCCAGCAGCCAAGGCTCAGGGGCCTCCTACGAGCAGTACTTC.

The chain couples TRBV5-4 to TRBJ2-2; D possibly corresponds to TRBD2 (6 bases). The ends were cut back, 4 bases at V and 2 bases at J, with 15 bases in the middle. The CDR3 extends over 16 amino acids. The germline V gene has CDR1 SGHNT and CDR2 YYREEE (reference sequence). The CDR3 sequence is CASSGLGGVNTGELFF. In DNA, the CDR3 is TGTGCCAGCAGCGGCCTAGGCGGGGTCAACACCGGGGAGCTGTTTTTT. Full variable domain (outside the CDR3, taken from reference TRBV5-4 and TRBJ2-2): ETGVTQSPTHLIKTRGQQVTLRCSSQSGHNTVSWYQQALGQGPQFIFQYYREEENGRGNFPPRFSGLQFPNYSSELNVNALELDDSALYLCASSGLGGVNTGELFFGEGSRLTVL.